This entry features one T cell receptor beta chain sequence. This sample stems from a study of OX40 agonist ivuxolimab in advanced cancers. Study-wide context: Patients achieving partial responses numbered three: one hepatocellular carcinoma case and two cutaneous melanoma cases.

The method was immunoSEQ multiplex PCR; TCRdb's version includes in-frame clones alone and lacks a portion of them. The top ten hold less than 12% of the sample, which has around 75,000 clones, more than 80% seen once. CDR1 and CDR2 from the germline V gene are LNHNV and YYDKDF (reference sequence). V was clipped by 0 bases and J by 7 bases, with 10 bases between them. CDR3 length: 14 residues. This chain connects TRBV15 to TRBJ1-5; D is possibly TRBD1 (6 bases). The sample in question was CD4+ or CD8+ T cells sorted from blood, obtained in a trial of the OX40 agonist ivuxolimab. The TCR was taken from an adult with an advanced solid tumor such as melanoma, head and neck, liver or kidney cancer. DNA of the CDR3: TGTGCCACCAGCAGAGATCGGGGGGGCCAGCCCCAGCATTTT. Amino acid sequence: CATSRDRGGQPQHF.